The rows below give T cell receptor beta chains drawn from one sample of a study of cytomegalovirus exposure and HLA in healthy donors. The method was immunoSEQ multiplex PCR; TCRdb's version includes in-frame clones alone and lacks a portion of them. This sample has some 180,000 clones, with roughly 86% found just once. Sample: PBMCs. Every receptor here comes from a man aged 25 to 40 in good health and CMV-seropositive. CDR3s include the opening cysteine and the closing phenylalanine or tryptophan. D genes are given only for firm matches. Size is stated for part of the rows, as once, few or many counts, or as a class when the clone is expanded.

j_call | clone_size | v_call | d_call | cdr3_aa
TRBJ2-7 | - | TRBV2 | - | CASRPDSATYEQYF
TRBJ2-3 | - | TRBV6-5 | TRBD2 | CASSLTSGRDTQYF
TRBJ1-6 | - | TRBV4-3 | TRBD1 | CASSQVFDRTGYNSPLHF
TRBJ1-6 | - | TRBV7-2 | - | CASSTQGRETSPLHF
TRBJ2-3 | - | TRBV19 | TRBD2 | CASSIGGVGLGTDTQYF
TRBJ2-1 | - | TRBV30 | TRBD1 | CAWSVQGNEQFF
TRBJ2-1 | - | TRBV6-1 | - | CAGSRGTGSYNEQFF
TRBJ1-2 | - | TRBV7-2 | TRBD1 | CASSLDRGGYGYTF
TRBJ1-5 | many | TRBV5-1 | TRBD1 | CASSLTGGVSPQHF
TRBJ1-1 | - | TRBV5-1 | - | CASSLTGVGTEAFF
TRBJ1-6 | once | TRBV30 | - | CAWTRGILGSSYNSPLHF
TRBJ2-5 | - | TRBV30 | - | CAWSVNHETQYF
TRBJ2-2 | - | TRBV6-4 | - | CASRTGTGELFF
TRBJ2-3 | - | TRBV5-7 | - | CANRLSPDTQYF
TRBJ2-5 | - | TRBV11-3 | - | CASSLAARGTQYF
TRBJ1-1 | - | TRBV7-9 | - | CASSRRDGKNTEAFF
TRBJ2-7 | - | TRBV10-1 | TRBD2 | CASSGGSGNGEQYF
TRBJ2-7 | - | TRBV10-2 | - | CASSEMTATYEQYF
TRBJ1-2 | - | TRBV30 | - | CAWSDRDSQGYTF
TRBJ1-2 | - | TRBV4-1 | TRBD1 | CASSQVWTGAHNGYTF
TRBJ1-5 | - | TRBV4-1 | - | CASSQDRSPQPQHF
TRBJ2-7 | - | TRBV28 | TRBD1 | CASSLSDRGQQYF
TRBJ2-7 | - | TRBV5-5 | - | CASSTPPGRTPYEQYF
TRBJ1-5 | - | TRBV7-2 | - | CASSLAGFSNQPQHF
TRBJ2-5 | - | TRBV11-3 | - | CASSLILGETQYF
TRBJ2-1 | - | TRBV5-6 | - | CASSLLAGAKDYNEQFF
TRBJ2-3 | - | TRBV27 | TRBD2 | CASSLLQTGGTDTQYF
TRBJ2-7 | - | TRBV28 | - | CASSSPSGRDLYEQYF
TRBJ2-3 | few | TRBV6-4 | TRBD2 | CASSGVAGADTQYF
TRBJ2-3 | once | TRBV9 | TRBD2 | CASTRGGGTDTQYF
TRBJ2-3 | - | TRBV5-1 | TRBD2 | CASSSTSGGADTQYF
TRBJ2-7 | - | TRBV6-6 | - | CASSPGNTYEQYF
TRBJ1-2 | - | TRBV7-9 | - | CASSLLERGYTF
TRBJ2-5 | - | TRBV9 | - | CASSVGGGSQETQYF
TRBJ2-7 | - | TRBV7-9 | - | CASSDVGVQAYEQYF
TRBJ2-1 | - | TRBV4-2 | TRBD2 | CASSQEGSGNYYNEQFF
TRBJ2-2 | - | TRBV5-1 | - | CASSFVAATGELFF
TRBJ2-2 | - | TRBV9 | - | CASSLRGTGELFF
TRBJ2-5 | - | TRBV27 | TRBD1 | CASSGTGGLETQYF
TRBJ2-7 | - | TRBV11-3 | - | CASSLDWNSPLYEQYF
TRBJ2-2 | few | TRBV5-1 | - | CASSYRQGTGELFF
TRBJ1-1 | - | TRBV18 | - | CASSQNTGTTEAFF
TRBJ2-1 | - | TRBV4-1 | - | CASSQSRDSTAYNEQFF
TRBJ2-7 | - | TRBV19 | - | CASSIGPISYEQYF
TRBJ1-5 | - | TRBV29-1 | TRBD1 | CSVQGQANQPQHF
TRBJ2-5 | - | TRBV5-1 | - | CASSPRGGGGETQYF
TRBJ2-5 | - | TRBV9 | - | CASSVGARAETQYF
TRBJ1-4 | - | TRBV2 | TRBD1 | CASSGTGENEKLFF
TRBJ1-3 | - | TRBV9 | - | CASSTRTNRGNTIYF
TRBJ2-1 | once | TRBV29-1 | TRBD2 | CSVGRSGTESYNEQFF